The following is a TCR beta chain sequence with its context. Its antigen is not identified. Exclusion applied to patients with autoimmune disease history or systemic immunosuppression. This specimen belongs to a study of OX40 agonist ivuxolimab in advanced cancers. Turning to the study itself: The patients received agonistic anti-OX40 (CD134) antibody ivuxolimab. Hepatocellular carcinoma, melanoma, renal cell or head and neck cancer affected the dose-escalation patients. General study points: Both CD4+ and CD8+ T cell populations in blood had undergone clonal expansion by week 6 at 0.1 to 3.0 mg/kg.

Sequencing used immunoSEQ multiplex PCR; TCRdb keeps in-frame clones, though not all of them. The data contain 35,000 to 50,000 clones, approximately 83% of them singletons. The specimen was CD4+ or CD8+ T cells sorted from blood, collected in a trial of the OX40 agonist ivuxolimab. The sequence derives from an adult with an advanced solid tumor such as melanoma, head and neck, liver or kidney cancer.

The CDR3 DNA is TGTGCCAGCACCTCCGTTGGCAGCAACTATGGCTACACCTTC. It is translated as CASTSVGSNYGYTF. V gene TRBV5-6 combines with J gene TRBJ1-2; D is uncertain. CDR3 length: 14 residues. The germline V gene encodes CDR1 SGHDT and CDR2 YYEEEE. Deletions cut 6 bases from V and 2 bases from J, with 14 bases between.